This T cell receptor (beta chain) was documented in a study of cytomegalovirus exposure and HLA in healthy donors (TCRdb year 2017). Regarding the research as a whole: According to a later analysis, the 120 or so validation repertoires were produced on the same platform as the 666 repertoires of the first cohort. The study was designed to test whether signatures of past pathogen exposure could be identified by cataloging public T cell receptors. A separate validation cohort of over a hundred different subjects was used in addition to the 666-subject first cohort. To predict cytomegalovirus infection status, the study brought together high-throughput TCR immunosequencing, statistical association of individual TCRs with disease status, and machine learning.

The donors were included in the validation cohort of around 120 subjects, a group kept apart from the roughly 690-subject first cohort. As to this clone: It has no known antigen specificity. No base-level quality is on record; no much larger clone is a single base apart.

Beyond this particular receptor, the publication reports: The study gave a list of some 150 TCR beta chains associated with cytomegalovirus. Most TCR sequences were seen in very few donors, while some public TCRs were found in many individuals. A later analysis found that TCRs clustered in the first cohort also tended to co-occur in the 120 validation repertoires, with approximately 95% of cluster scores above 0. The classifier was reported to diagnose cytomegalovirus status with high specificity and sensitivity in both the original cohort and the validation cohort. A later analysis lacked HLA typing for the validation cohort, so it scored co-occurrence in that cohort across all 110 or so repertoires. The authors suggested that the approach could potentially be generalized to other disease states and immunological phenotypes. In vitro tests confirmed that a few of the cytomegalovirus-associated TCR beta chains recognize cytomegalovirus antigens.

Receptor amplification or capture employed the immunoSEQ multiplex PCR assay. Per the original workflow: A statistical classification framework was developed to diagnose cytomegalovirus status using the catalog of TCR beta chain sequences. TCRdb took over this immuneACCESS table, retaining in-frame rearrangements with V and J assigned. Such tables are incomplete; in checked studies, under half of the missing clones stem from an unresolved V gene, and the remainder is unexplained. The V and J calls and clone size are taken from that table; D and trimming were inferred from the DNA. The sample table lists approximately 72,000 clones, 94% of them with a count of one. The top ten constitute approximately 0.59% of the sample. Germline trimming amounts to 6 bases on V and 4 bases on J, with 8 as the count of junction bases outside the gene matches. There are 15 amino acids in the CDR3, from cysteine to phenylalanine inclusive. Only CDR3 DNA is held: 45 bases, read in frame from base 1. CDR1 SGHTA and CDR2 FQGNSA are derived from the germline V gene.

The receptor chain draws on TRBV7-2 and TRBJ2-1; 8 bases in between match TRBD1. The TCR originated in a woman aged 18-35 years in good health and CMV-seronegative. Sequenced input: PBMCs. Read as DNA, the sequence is TGTGCCAGCAGTTCGCAGGGGGCGCCGTACAATGAGCAGTTCTTC. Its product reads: CASSSQGAPYNEQFF.